Presented here are 24 T cell receptor beta chains from one specimen sequenced in a study of blood T cell repertoires in COVID-19. Some clones are missing from TCRdb's copy, which holds only in-frame ones; the method was immunoSEQ multiplex PCR. This sample has under 250,000 clones; about 86% occur once, and the top ten carry around 3.1%. Sequenced: peripheral blood. Receptors originate from a woman between 25 and 40 years old who had recovered from COVID-19.

J is TRBJ1-1 and V is TRBV9; D is undetermined. The CDR3 is made up of 15 amino acids. Germline V gene data show CDR1 as SGDLS and CDR2 as YYNGEE. V lost 0 bases and J 4 bases, leaving 13 bases between the germline ends. In nucleotides, the CDR3 is TGTGCCAGCAGCGTAGTGCGGGGAGGGAGCACTGAAGCTTTCTTT. Its protein is CASSVVRGGSTEAFF.

This clone has just one count. CDR3 region: CASSLLAGDRTDTQYF. For the CDR3, the DNA is TGTGCCAGCTCACTCTTAGCGGGAGACCGCACAGATACGCAGTATTTT. V is TRBV18 and J is TRBJ2-3; 9 positions agree with TRBD2. V was pared by 4 bases and J by 1 base, with 6 bases of the junction left unmatched. The V gene's germline CDR1 is KGHSH and CDR2 LQKENI. The CDR3 covers 16 residues.

This rearrangement joins TRBV7-9 to TRBJ1-6; 7 positions agree with TRBD1. This CDR3 comprises 13 residues. The germline gives CDR1 SEHNR, CDR2 FQNEAQ (reference sequence). The V gene end was trimmed by 1 base and the J gene end by 9 bases; junction bases not matched to a gene: 0. The CDR3 region has the DNA TGTGCCAGCAGCTTAGGGACAGGTTCACCCCTCCACTTT. It yields the protein CASSLGTGSPLHF.

The chain is built from TRBV9 and TRBJ2-6; D is undetermined. The CDR3 has 14 amino acids. V was clipped by 4 bases and J by 0 bases, with 5 bases between them. CDR1 and CDR2 (germline): SGDLS, YYNGEE. The CDR3 nucleotides are TGTGCCAGCAGCACTATCTCTGGGGCCAACGTCCTGACTTTC. It is translated as CASSTISGANVLTF.

This clone was picked up one time. The genes are TRBV28 and TRBJ1-3, with a tentative D call TRBD1 (6 bases). This CDR3 is built from 16 residues. Germline V gene data show CDR1 as MDHEN and CDR2 as SYDVKM. V was pared by 9 bases and J by 0 bases, with 18 bases between. CDR3: CASTRGHVSSGNTIYF. The CDR3, as DNA: TGTGCCAGTACTAGGGGACACGTGAGCTCTGGAAACACCATATATTTT.

The V call is TRBV11-2, the J call TRBJ1-4, with unresolved D. Germline V gene sequence: CDR1 SGHAT, CDR2 FQNNGV. The CDR3 spans 15 residues. The V gene lost 5 bases and the J gene lost 3 bases, with 13 bases spanning the gap. In DNA, the CDR3 is TGTGCCAGCAGCCCCCTACCCACCCCTAATGAAAAACTGTTTTTT. Encoded protein: CASSPLPTPNEKLFF. The whole variable domain, remainder taken from reference TRBV11-2 and TRBJ1-4, is EAGVAQSPRYKIIEKRQSVAFWCNPISGHATLYWYQQILGQGPKLLIQFQNNGVVDDSQLPKDRFSAERLKGVDSTLKIQPAKLEDSAVYLCASSPLPTPNEKLFFGSGTQLSVL.

The V gene is TRBV4-2, the J gene TRBJ2-1; a possible D gene is TRBD2 (6 bases). CDR1 is LGHNA and CDR2 is YNFKEQ in the germline V gene. The CDR3 sequence is 16 residues long. Trimming pared 0 bases from V and 0 bases from J, leaving 9 bases between. Here the CDR3 DNA reads TGTGCCAGCAGCCAAGACGACGGGAGCTCCTACAATGAGCAGTTCTTC. Its translation: CASSQDDGSSYNEQFF.

The chain combines TRBV6-5 with TRBJ1-4; no clear D. Germline CDR1 reads MNHEY; CDR2 reads SVGAGI. V was pared by 7 bases and J by 0 bases, with 12 bases between. The CDR3 consists of 15 residues. The CDR3: CASNDYIATNEKLFF. The CDR3 coding sequence is TGTGCCAGCAACGACTACATTGCAACTAATGAAAAACTGTTTTTT.

The J gene is TRBJ1-2, the V gene TRBV7-9; D perhaps matches TRBD1 (5 bases). The CDR3 is 15 residues long. Trimming stripped 5 bases from V and 0 bases from J, with 13 bases between. CDR1 is SEHNR, CDR2 FQNEAQ, per germline (reference sequence). DNA of the CDR3: TGTGCCAGCAGCAAGTGGGGGGAAGCTAACTATGGCTACACCTTC. Translating it yields CASSKWGEANYGYTF.

The chain has TRBV9 and TRBJ2-2; D might be TRBD2 (6 bases). V was pared by 0 bases and J by 2 bases, with 8 bases between. Germline V CDR1 and CDR2: SGDLS, YYNGEE. The CDR3 runs to 15 residues. The CDR3 bases are TGTGCCAGCAGCGTAGGGGGACTTAACACCGGGGAGCTGTTTTTT. Protein product: CASSVGGLNTGELFF.

This clone occurred a few times. The gene calls are TRBV5-6 and TRBJ1-5, with D perhaps TRBD1 (6 bases). The V and J ends lost 4 bases and 7 bases respectively, with 15 bases between them. Germline V lookup: CDR1 SGHDT, CDR2 YYEEEE. There are 14 residues in the CDR3. The CDR3 DNA reads TGTGCCAGCAGCCGGAACAGGGAGCGCCAGCCCCAGCATTTT. It encodes CASSRNRERQPQHF.

This clone was seen many times. CDR3 sequence reads: CAWSPRRLNQPQHF. CDR3 DNA sequence: TGTGCCTGGAGCCCCCGTCGACTCAATCAGCCCCAGCATTTT. J is TRBJ1-5 and V is TRBV30; D is ambiguous. CDR3 length: 14 residues. Germline CDR1 and CDR2: GTSNPN and SVGIG (reference sequence). V dropped 3 bases and J dropped 3 bases, with 12 bases sitting between them.

The chain links TRBV10-3 to TRBJ2-7; 11 bases line up with TRBD1. Germline values: CDR1 ENHRY, CDR2 SYGVKD. CDR3 length equals 14 residues. With V trimmed by 5 bases and J by 3 bases, 3 bases remained unmatched. The CDR3 sequence is CAISPGQGDYEQYF. The CDR3 coding sequence is TGTGCCATCAGTCCGGGACAGGGGGACTACGAGCAGTACTTC.

This clone was seen a few times. The rearrangement links TRBV10-3 to TRBJ2-2; TRBD1 is a possible D gene (5 bases). The germline V gene has CDR1 ENHRY and CDR2 SYGVKD. CDR3 length: 13 residues. Trimming removed 0 bases from V and 6 bases from J, with 5 bases in between. CDR3 sequence (DNA): TGTGCCATCAGTGAGTCCAGGGCCGGGGAGCTGTTTTTT. Translated: CAISESRAGELFF.

This clone has only a few counts. The chain has TRBV5-1 and TRBJ2-7; 8 bases are shared with TRBD1. Germline V gene sequence: CDR1 SGHRS, CDR2 YFSETQ. This CDR3 spans 13 amino acids. J gave up 6 bases and V 2 bases, and 4 bases lay outside the gene matches. CDR3 protein: CASSFPGGGEQYF. The CDR3 bases are TGCGCCAGCAGCTTTCCAGGGGGCGGCGAGCAGTACTTC.

The chain is built from TRBV30 and TRBJ2-7; D perhaps matches TRBD2 (6 bases). CDR3 length: 14 amino acids. The germline V gene has CDR1 GTSNPN and CDR2 SVGIG (reference sequence). V dropped 0 bases and J dropped 0 bases, with 9 bases sitting between them. CDR3 loop: CAWSVGGSSYEQYF. For the CDR3, the DNA is TGTGCCTGGAGTGTAGGAGGGAGCTCCTACGAGCAGTACTTC.

This clone turned up a few times. The chain recombines TRBV3-1 (or the pseudogene TRBV3-2) with TRBJ2-7; the match to TRBD1 covers 7 bases. The junction had 4 bases not matched to a gene; V was cut back by 5 bases and J by 3 bases. The CDR3 runs 13 residues. Looked up from germline, CDR1 is LGHDT and CDR2 is YNNKEL (reference sequence). The CDR3 coding sequence is TGTGCCAGCAGCTCATACAGGGGCTACGAGCAGTACTTC. Its protein is CASSSYRGYEQYF.

This clone showed up just once. The rearrangement joins TRBV3-1 (or the pseudogene TRBV3-2) to TRBJ2-7; 9 bases fit TRBD2. Germline V gene data show CDR1 as LGHDT and CDR2 as YNNKEL (reference sequence). The CDR3 sequence is 13 residues long. V was clipped by 4 bases and J by 4 bases; unmatched bases: 2. The CDR3 sequence: CASSLSGSYEQYF. CDR3 bases: TGTGCCAGCAGCCTTAGCGGGAGTTACGAGCAGTACTTC.

This clone has a count of ten or more. The chain carries TRBV1 and TRBJ2-1; no DNA check was done on the table's D call, TRBD2. TRBV1 is tagged as a pseudogene. This CDR3 contains 21 residues. CDR3 loop: CTSSQDRGGTSGRAGYNEQFF. The CDR3, as DNA: TGCACCAGCAGCCAAGATCGGGGGGGGACTAGCGGGAGGGCCGGTTACAATGAGCAGTTCTTC.

The gene calls are TRBV6-5 and TRBJ1-4; 11 bases align to TRBD1. This CDR3 spans 14 amino acids. Germline V lookup: CDR1 MNHEY, CDR2 SVGAGI. J was trimmed by 5 bases and V by 7 bases; bases with no gene match: 3. This CDR3 is CASTRDRGNEKLFF. DNA for the CDR3: TGTGCCAGCACTAGGGACAGGGGGAATGAAAAACTGTTTTTT.

J is TRBJ2-7 and V is TRBV3-1 (or the pseudogene TRBV3-2); 7 positions match TRBD2. V dropped 4 bases and J dropped 5; count of bases not matched to a gene: 14. Germline V CDR1 and CDR2: LGHDT, YNNKEL (reference sequence). This CDR3 contains 16 residues. CDR3 region: CASSPGRGGRSHEQYF. CDR3 DNA: TGTGCCAGCAGCCCGGGGAGGGGCGGGAGAAGCCACGAGCAGTACTTC.

The chain is built from TRBV15 and TRBJ1-1; a weak D match, TRBD1 (5 bases). The V gene lost 5 bases and the J gene lost 4 bases, with 17 bases spanning the gap. Germline CDR1 and CDR2: LNHNV and YYDKDF (reference sequence). The CDR3 consists of 15 residues. The CDR3 loop is CATSQGDVPSTEAFF. The CDR3 region has the DNA TGTGCCACCAGCCAAGGGGATGTACCTTCCACTGAAGCTTTCTTT.

The chain recombines TRBV28 with TRBJ1-4, with D possibly TRBD1 on 5 matching bases. The CDR3 extends over 15 amino acids. Trimming removed 5 bases at V and 4 bases at J, with 14 bases between. Germline CDR1 is MDHEN and CDR2 is SYDVKM. Here the CDR3 reads CASSPPDRLNEKLFF. Here the CDR3 DNA reads TGTGCCAGCAGTCCTCCCGACAGACTTAATGAAAAACTGTTTTTT.

Only a few counts were recorded for this clone. The chain has TRBV2 and TRBJ2-7, with 9 bases matching TRBD1. Looked up from germline, CDR1 is SNHLY and CDR2 is FYNNEI. The CDR3 has 15 residues. The V gene end was trimmed by 3 bases and the J gene end by 6 bases; junction bases not matched to a gene: 9. The CDR3 protein is CASSDHVTGGIEQYF. As DNA, the CDR3 is TGTGCCAGCAGTGACCACGTGACAGGGGGAATCGAGCAGTACTTC.